This TCR beta chain is from a study of human T cells and chemical hapten exposure. General study results and limits: Sensitizing with DPC caused no change in TCRs above 1 in 1000 frequency.

The CDR3 length is 17 residues. CDR1 is SNHLY and CDR2 is FYNNEI in the germline V gene. Germline trimming cut 5 bases from V and 6 bases from J; bases unmatched to any gene: 13. Extraction yielded total RNA from whole blood (unfractionated). One entry per CDR3 protein, called by TCRdb with MiXCR from the 5' RACE reads. The sample has around 100,000 distinct CDR3 sequences, around 20% seen once. About this clonotype: No antigen is known for it.

This TCR was sampled from a human donor in good health. This chain links TRBV2 with TRBJ2-3; 11 bases agree with TRBD2. Here the CDR3 reads CASSYSTSGSVTDTQYF. In DNA form, the CDR3 reads TGTGCCAGCAGTTATTCAACTAGCGGGAGTGTCACCGATACGCAGTATTTT.